This TCR beta chain comes out of a study of blood T cells in healthy people across ages. A second PCR, run for roughly 6 to 11 cycles, used a sample-barcoded 5' primer plus a J-beta primer mix. TCRdb called the 5' RACE reads again in MiXCR, with one record for every CDR3 protein. Found here are roughly 900,000 distinct CDR3 sequences, less than 35% of them singletons; the top ten hold 17%. The CDR3 extends over 14 amino acids. With each sample, at least 5 micrograms of total RNA were extracted. Study-level results: Roughly linear declines in TCR beta diversity per million T cells occurred with age.

In the case of this clonotype: Its specificity is unknown.

This TCR came from a woman of 80 years or more in good health. Sequenced material: blood. The chain carries TRBV21-1 and TRBJ1-1. TRBV21-1 is an annotated pseudogene. The CDR3 DNA sequence: TGTGCCAGCAGCAAAGTGAACTGGGGAACTGAAGCTTTCTTT. Translation gives CASSKVNWGTEAFF.